These 20 T cell receptor beta chains were sequenced from one sample in a study of shared clonotypes between healthy human individuals. Using immunoSEQ multiplex PCR, the repertoire was profiled, and TCRdb retains in-frame clones only, with some absent. The table includes about 2.4 million clones, around nine tenths detected once. The sample consisted of naive CD4+ T cells sorted from blood. Regarding subset: CD45RA+ positively selected. These receptors all stem from a man between 18 and 29 years old in good health.

V gene TRBV18 combines with J gene TRBJ1-4; 8 bases map to TRBD1. V was pared by 6 bases and J by 3 bases, with 15 bases of the junction left unmatched. The germline V gene encodes CDR1 KGHSH and CDR2 LQKENI. The CDR3 totals 18 residues. The CDR3 protein is CASSPISGQGLANEKLFF. In DNA form, the CDR3 reads TGTGCCAGCTCCCCAATCAGCGGACAGGGTCTAGCTAATGAAAAACTGTTTTTT. The full variable domain, in which reference TRBV18 and TRBJ1-4 provide the parts outside the CDR3, is NAGVMQNPRHLVRRRGQEARLRCSPMKGHSHVYWYRQLPEEGLKFMVYLQKENIIDESGMPKERFSAEFPKEGPSILRIQQVVRGDSAAYFCASSPISGQGLANEKLFFGSGTQLSVL.

The chain combines TRBV14 with TRBJ2-1; D gene ambiguous. The length of the CDR3 is 14 residues. Trimming removed 3 bases at V and 0 bases at J, with 6 bases between. Looked up from germline, CDR1 is SGHDN and CDR2 is FVKESK. The CDR3 protein is CASSHRYSYNEQFF. The DNA of the CDR3 is TGTGCCAGCAGCCACAGGTACTCCTACAATGAGCAGTTCTTC.

About this clone itself: The same CDR3 is also encoded by other DNA sequences in this sample. The chain combines TRBV28 with TRBJ1-6; D not certain. Germline V gene data show CDR1 as MDHEN and CDR2 as SYDVKM. Between the trimmed V and J ends, which lost 6 bases and 10 bases, there was a span of 7 bases. CDR3 length: 11 residues. CDR3 protein: CASSLSSPLHF. The CDR3 DNA is TGTGCCAGCAGCCTCAGCTCACCCCTCCACTTT.

The chain carries TRBV5-1 and TRBJ2-7; 7 bases are a match to TRBD1. The CDR3 extends over 15 amino acids. The V gene end was trimmed by 2 bases and the J gene end by 6 bases; junction bases not matched to a gene: 11. Germline-derived CDR1 and CDR2 are SGHRS and YFSETQ. The DNA of the CDR3 is TGCGCCAGCAGCTTAGCGACAGGGTCGAGATCCGAGCAGTACTTC. Translated: CASSLATGSRSEQYF.

This chain uses TRBV2 with TRBJ1-5, with 11 nucleotides matching TRBD1. V trimming: 4 bases; J trimming: 6 bases; junction bases outside the gene matches: 5. The CDR3 runs 15 residues. Germline-derived CDR1 and CDR2 are SNHLY and FYNNEI. This CDR3 is CASSGRTGGGQPQHF. CDR3 nucleotides: TGTGCCAGCAGTGGAAGGACAGGGGGCGGTCAGCCCCAGCATTTT.

J is TRBJ2-1 and V is TRBV7-2, with a possible D match to TRBD1 (7 bases). V lost 1 base and J lost 1, with 14 bases in between. The CDR3 is 17 amino acids. Germline V gene sequence: CDR1 SGHTA, CDR2 FQGNSA. CDR3 region: CASSLVGRGTSYNEQFF. As DNA, the CDR3 is TGTGCCAGCAGCTTAGTTGGCAGGGGGACTTCCTACAATGAGCAGTTCTTC. The full variable domain, rest sourced from reference TRBV7-2 and TRBJ2-1, is GAGVSQSPSNKVTEKGKDVELRCDPISGHTALYWYRQSLGQGLEFLIYFQGNSAPDKSGLPSDRFSAERTGGSVSTLTIQRTQQEDSAVYLCASSLVGRGTSYNEQFFGPGTRLTVL.

The chain uses TRBV5-4 and TRBJ2-7; tentative D call: TRBD2 (6 bases). Germline lookup yields CDR1 SGHNT and CDR2 YYREEE (reference sequence). The CDR3 contains 14 residues. Trimming took 2 bases from V and 6 from J, leaving 15 bases between them. CDR3 protein: CASSFASSGVEQYF. The CDR3 coding sequence is TGTGCCAGCAGCTTTGCATCCTCGGGGGTCGAGCAGTACTTC.

This clone was recorded once. The chain couples TRBV20-1 to TRBJ2-5; TRBD2 matches at 7 bases. The assigned J gene may be wrong: the sequence end matches TRBJ2-7 better. From germline, CDR1 is DFQATT and CDR2 SNEGSKA (reference sequence). There are 11 residues in the CDR3. CDR3 region: CSAILASEQYF. In nucleotides, the CDR3 is TGCAGTGCCATACTAGCGAGCGAGCAGTACTTC.

The rearrangement joins TRBV18 to TRBJ1-5, with 7 bases identical to TRBD1. Germline values: CDR1 KGHSH, CDR2 LQKENI. The CDR3 is 16 residues long. With 6 bases clipped from V and 5 bases from J, the junction kept 13 bases outside the gene matches. CDR3 region: CASSRRTGDQDQPQHF. CDR3 in DNA: TGTGCCAGCTCTCGAAGGACAGGCGATCAGGATCAGCCCCAGCATTTT.

The V call is TRBV5-4, the J call TRBJ1-6; 10 bases align to TRBD1. This CDR3 is 16 amino acids long. Germline assignment: CDR1 SGHNT and CDR2 YYREEE (reference sequence). Germline trimming cut 4 bases from V and 10 bases from J; bases unmatched to any gene: 11. This CDR3 reads CASSTYRDRGKSPLHF. CDR3 nucleotide sequence: TGTGCCAGCAGCACCTACCGGGACAGGGGAAAATCACCCCTCCACTTT.

The chain couples TRBV14 to TRBJ1-3, with D possibly TRBD1 on 5 matching bases. The V end lost 3 bases, the J end lost 1 base, and 19 bases lay between the germline ends. This CDR3 is 18 amino acids long. From germline, CDR1 is SGHDN and CDR2 FVKESK. The CDR3 coding sequence is TGTGCCAGCAGCCAGCCGGGACCTCCATGGAAGTCTGGAAACACCATATATTTT. Translated: CASSQPGPPWKSGNTIYF.

V gene TRBV5-1 combines with J gene TRBJ2-5; weak D call: TRBD2 (5 bases). The V and J ends lost 1 base and 7 bases respectively, with 17 bases between them. Germline V CDR1 and CDR2: SGHRS, YFSETQ. The CDR3 is 15 residues long. The CDR3 region has the DNA TGCGCCAGCAGCTTGAGGTCTGGGTCAGAGGGGACCCAGTACTTC. It codes for CASSLRSGSEGTQYF.

This clone was seen a single time. This chain connects TRBV4-3 to TRBJ2-3, with D tentatively TRBD1 or TRBD2 (5 bases each). The germline V gene encodes CDR1 LGHNA and CDR2 YSLEER. V shed 3 bases and J shed 4 bases, with 23 bases lying between them. The CDR3 has 18 amino acids. CDR3 protein: CASSQQTIGTEIPDTQYF. Here the CDR3 DNA reads TGCGCCAGCAGCCAGCAAACCATCGGGACGGAGATCCCAGATACGCAGTATTTT.

V usage is TRBV5-6 and J usage is TRBJ1-2; D unclear. Trimming stripped 0 bases from V and 5 bases from J, with 8 bases between. Germline V gene data show CDR1 as SGHDT and CDR2 as YYEEEE. This CDR3 has 13 residues. The CDR3 sequence is CASSLGREYGYTF. CDR3 nucleotides: TGTGCCAGCAGCTTGGGGAGGGAGTATGGCTACACCTTC.

CDR3 DNA: TGTGCCAGCAGTTACTCAGGGGCTTTCCAGGAGACCCAGTACTTC. It encodes CASSYSGAFQETQYF. The chain couples TRBV6-5 to TRBJ2-5; D is possibly TRBD1 (5 bases). The CDR3 loop spans 15 amino acids. V was cut by 0 bases and J by 5 bases, with 13 bases left in between. In germline, CDR1 is MNHEY, CDR2 SVGAGI.

V gene TRBV6-6 combines with J gene TRBJ1-1, with D hard to call. Germline V gives CDR1 MNHNY, CDR2 SVGAGI (reference sequence). Trimming removed 5 bases at V and 4 bases at J, with 11 bases between. The CDR3 sequence is 13 residues long. DNA for the CDR3: TGTGCCAGCAGTCTGCAAGAGGGCACTGAAGCTTTCTTT. Protein: CASSLQEGTEAFF.

The chain uses TRBV6-1 and TRBJ2-7; either TRBD1 or TRBD2 may fit D (5 bases each). Germline assignment: CDR1 MNHNS and CDR2 SASEGT. The CDR3 sequence is 15 residues long. Between the trimmed V and J ends, which lost 6 bases and 6 bases, there was a span of 21 bases. The CDR3 nucleotides are TGTGCCAGCAGGGAGTTGTGGGGACGCCCTTCCGAGCAGTACTTC. Encoded protein: CASRELWGRPSEQYF.

In this sample, this clone turned up once. The V call is TRBV28, the J call TRBJ2-7, with TRBD2 as a possible D gene (6 bases). Germline assignment: CDR1 MDHEN and CDR2 SYDVKM. V was clipped by 7 bases and J by 5 bases, with 15 bases between them. The CDR3 has 13 amino acids. Here the CDR3 reads CASNGEVLHEQYF. CDR3 in DNA: TGTGCCAGCAACGGGGAGGTCCTCCACGAGCAGTACTTC.

The chain uses TRBV6-5 and TRBJ2-5, with 9 bases aligning to TRBD1. J was trimmed by 4 bases and V by 0 bases; bases with no gene match: 6. CDR3 size: 16 residues. The germline V gene has CDR1 MNHEY and CDR2 SVGAGI. The CDR3 nucleotides read TGTGCCAGCAGTTACTCCGGGACAGGGCTTTCAGAGACCCAGTACTTC. Amino acids: CASSYSGTGLSETQYF.

There are a few counts of this clone. The V gene is TRBV6-1, the J gene TRBJ1-6; unclear D gene. The CDR3 spans 16 residues. V dropped 4 bases and J dropped 0 bases, with 10 bases sitting between them. CDR1 is MNHNS, CDR2 SASEGT, per germline. The CDR3 reads CASSALRSSYNSPLHF. The CDR3, as DNA: TGTGCCAGCAGTGCACTACGGAGCTCCTATAATTCACCCCTCCACTTT.